This T cell receptor beta chain was profiled in a study of blood T cell repertoires in COVID-19. Study-level background: Material from acute and convalescent COVID-19 was sourced from the United States, Italy and Spain. PBMCs, B-cell-depleted T cells, or T cells were the source of the cDNA or gDNA that made up the material.

Original processing methods: It was from reference gene primer amplification that nucleated cell counts were estimated. Measured with immunoSEQ multiplex PCR; TCRdb has only the in-frame clones, and not every one. That table furnishes V, J and clone size, whereas the DNA furnished D and trimming. The sample consists of about 300,000 clones, roughly 90% of them appearing once. The CDR3 consists of 16 residues. V was clipped by 4 bases and J by 10 bases; unmatched bases: 14. Germline V gene lookup returns CDR1 SGHNT and CDR2 YYREEE (reference sequence). This clonotype was obtained from a man aged 18 to 29 who had recovered from COVID-19. The gene calls are TRBV5-4 and TRBJ1-6, with TRBD1 matching 7 bases. Sequences were obtained from peripheral blood. CDR3 loop: CASSEAGGVGSSPLHF. Written as DNA, the CDR3 is TGTGCCAGCAGCGAGGCAGGGGGAGTGGGAAGCTCACCCCTCCACTTT.